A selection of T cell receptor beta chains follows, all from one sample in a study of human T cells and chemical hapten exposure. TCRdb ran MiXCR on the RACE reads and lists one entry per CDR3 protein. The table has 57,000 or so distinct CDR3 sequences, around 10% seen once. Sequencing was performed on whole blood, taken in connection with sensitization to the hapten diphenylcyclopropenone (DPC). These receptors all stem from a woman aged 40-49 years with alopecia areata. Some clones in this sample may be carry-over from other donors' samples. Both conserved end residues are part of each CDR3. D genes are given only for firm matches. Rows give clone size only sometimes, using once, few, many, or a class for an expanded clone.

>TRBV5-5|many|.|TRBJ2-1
TGTGCCAGCAGCCCAATTGGCCAAGAAGGGCGAGGTGAGCAGTTCTTC
CASSPIGQEGRGEQFF
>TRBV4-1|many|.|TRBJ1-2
TGCGCCAGCAGCCAAGAGGAAACTTGGATAAACTATGGCTACACCTTC
CASSQEETWINYGYTF
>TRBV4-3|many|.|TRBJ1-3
TGCGCCAGCAGCCAAGTCCAGCGGGCTGGAAACACCATATATTTT
CASSQVQRAGNTIYF
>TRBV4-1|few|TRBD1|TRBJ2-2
TGCGCCAGCAGCCAAGATCCTCCTAGGACAGGGCACACCGGGGAGCTGTTTTTT
CASSQDPPRTGHTGELFF
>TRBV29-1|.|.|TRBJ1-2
TGCAGCGTTGGTAGGGCTTCTAACTATGGCTACACCTTC
CSVGRASNYGYTF
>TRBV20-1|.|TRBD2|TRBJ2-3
TGCAGTGCTAGCTCTTTAGCGGGAGGGCCGTCTAGCACAGATACGCAGTATTTT
CSASSLAGGPSSTDTQYF
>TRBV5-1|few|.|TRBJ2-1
TGCGCCAGCAGCTTGGACAATAGAAATGAGCAGTTCTTC
CASSLDNRNEQFF
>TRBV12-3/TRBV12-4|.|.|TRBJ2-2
TGTGCCACCAGGGTTGCGGGCAGGGGACCTACTTACACCGGGGAGCTGTTTTTT
CATRVAGRGPTYTGELFF
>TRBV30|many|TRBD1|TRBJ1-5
TGTGCCTGGAGTTTGGGACAGGGGTTCGGTCAGCCCCAGCATTTT
CAWSLGQGFGQPQHF
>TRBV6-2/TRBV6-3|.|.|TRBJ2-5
TGTGCCAGCAGTTACGGATCGGAGACCCAGTACTTC
CASSYGSETQYF
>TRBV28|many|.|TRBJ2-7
TGTGCCAGCAGTTTGACAGTTCCCTACGAGCAGTACTTC
CASSLTVPYEQYF
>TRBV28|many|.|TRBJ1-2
TGTGCCAGCAGTTTAGGGGCCCACCGAACTAACTATGGCTACACCTTC
CASSLGAHRTNYGYTF
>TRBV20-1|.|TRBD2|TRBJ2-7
TGCAGTGCTAGAGGGACTAGCGGGAGCTACTACGAGCAGTACTTC
CSARGTSGSYYEQYF
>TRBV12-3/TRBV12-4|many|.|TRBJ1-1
TGTGCCAGCAGTCCGACAACTCGGGGCACTGAAGCTTTCTTT
CASSPTTRGTEAFF
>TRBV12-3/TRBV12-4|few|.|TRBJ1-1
TGTGCCAGCAGTGTCGAACAGGGTACTGAAGCTTTCTTT
CASSVEQGTEAFF
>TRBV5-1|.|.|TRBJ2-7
TGCGCCAGCAGCTCAGGACAACGCTCCTACGAGCAGTACTTC
CASSSGQRSYEQYF
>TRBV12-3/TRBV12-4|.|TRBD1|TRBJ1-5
TGTGCCAGCAGTTTAAGGACAGGGGGGGATCAGCCCCAGCATTTT
CASSLRTGGDQPQHF
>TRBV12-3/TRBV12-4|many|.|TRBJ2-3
TGTGCCAGCAGTCCCGGACTGTCCGGAGATACGCAGTATTTT
CASSPGLSGDTQYF
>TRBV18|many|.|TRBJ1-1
TGTGCCAGCTCACCAAACCGGGGGCACACTGAAGCTTTCTTT
CASSPNRGHTEAFF
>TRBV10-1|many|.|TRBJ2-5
TGCGCCAGCAGTGCGTCGGGGGGCTTAGAGACCCAGTACTTC
CASSASGGLETQYF
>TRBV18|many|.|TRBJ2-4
TGTGCCAGCTCCCAAAGCGGTATCGGAAACATTCAGTACTTC
CASSQSGIGNIQYF
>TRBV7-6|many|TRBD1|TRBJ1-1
TGTGCCAGCAGCCCCGGGACAGGGGGCGTACCCCAAGCTTTCTTT
CASSPGTGGVPQAFF
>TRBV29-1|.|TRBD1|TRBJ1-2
TGCAGCGTCGGACAGGGTGGAACCATGGGCTACACCTTC
CSVGQGGTMGYTF
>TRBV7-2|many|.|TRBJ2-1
TGTGCCAGCAGCTTAGAGGCATATGGAAATGAGCAGTTCTTC
CASSLEAYGNEQFF
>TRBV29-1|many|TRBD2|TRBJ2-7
TGCAGCGTTGAAGCGGTAGGGCTAGCGGGGGGGTTCTCCTACGAGCAGTACTTC
CSVEAVGLAGGFSYEQYF
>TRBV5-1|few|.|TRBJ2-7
TGCGCCAGCAGCTTGTCAGGGGTTGGCAGCCACGAGCAGTACTTC
CASSLSGVGSHEQYF
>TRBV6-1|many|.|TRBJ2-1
TGTGCCAGCAGGGAACAGGCGCTCTACAACAATGAGCAGTTCTTC
CASREQALYNNEQFF
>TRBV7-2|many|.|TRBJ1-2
TGTGCCAGCAGCCCCGAGAACGCAGCCTATGGCTACACCTTC
CASSPENAAYGYTF
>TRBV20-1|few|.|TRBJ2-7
TGCAGTGCTAGCGGGCCAGTCCCCCACGAGCAGTACTTC
CSASGPVPHEQYF
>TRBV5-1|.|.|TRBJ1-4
TGCGCCAGCAGCTTGGAATGGGGGAATGAAAAACTGTTTTTT
CASSLEWGNEKLFF
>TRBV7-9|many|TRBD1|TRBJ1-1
TGTGCCAGCAGCTTCTCTGGGACAGGGATCACTGAAGCTTTCTTT
CASSFSGTGITEAFF
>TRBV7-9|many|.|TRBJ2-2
TGTGCCAGCAGCTTAGCGCTCAGGAACACCGGGGAGCTGTTTTTT
CASSLALRNTGELFF